This T cell receptor beta chain is drawn from a study of Graves' ophthalmopathy and Graves' hyperthyroidism. The overall study: The authors collected peripheral blood at initial diagnosis, before any treatment.

Using RNA transcripts, the TCR beta CDR3 regions were amplified. Scientists carried out first-round RT-PCR using HTBI primers and then a second-round multiplex PCR. TCRdb re-called the multiplex PCR reads with MiXCR, one entry per CDR3 protein. The data contain about 400,000 distinct CDR3 sequences, 20% to 25% of them singletons. Diagnosis used clinical symptoms, serum thyroxine, TRAb, thyroid ultrasound and orbital computed tomography. Germline CDR1 is MNHNS and CDR2 is SASEGT. The V segment lost 5 bases and the J segment 5 bases; nucleotides outside the gene matches: 8. The CDR3 runs to 14 residues.

Sample: peripheral blood. The J gene is TRBJ2-7, the V gene TRBV6-1; 8 positions agree with TRBD2. This receptor was identified in a woman younger than 35 with stable Graves' hyperthyroidism. The CDR3 is CASSRGGERNEQYF. The DNA for the CDR3 is TGTGCCAGCAGTCGGGGGGGCGAACGGAACGAGCAGTACTTC.